The 7 T cell receptor beta chains listed next were all sequenced from one sample in a study of blood T cell repertoires in COVID-19 (dated by TCRdb to the early 2020s). The protocol used for the library was the immunoSEQ multiplex PCR assay. TCRdb took this table from immuneACCESS and kept in-frame rearrangements with V and J called. Such tables lack part of the clones; where checked against another copy, unresolved V genes explain under half of the gap, and the rest is unexplained. Recorded for this sample are around 130,000 clones; more than 75% of them occurred a single time. 3.5% to 4.5% of the sample is in the top ten clones. Material: peripheral blood. The receptors were sampled from a woman aged 55-70 years with acute or convalescent COVID-19.

V gene TRBV7-9 combines with J gene TRBJ1-4, with TRBD1 matching 7 bases. With V trimmed by 2 bases and J by 7 bases, 10 bases remained unmatched. Germline lookup yields CDR1 SEHNR and CDR2 FQNEAQ (reference sequence). The CDR3 has 16 residues. CDR3 loop: CASSLLTGLGGEKLFF. The DNA for the CDR3 is TGTGCCAGCAGCTTATTGACAGGGTTAGGAGGTGAAAAACTGTTTTTT.

In this sample, this clone turned up once. The chain links TRBV4-1 to TRBJ1-2, with a weak D call TRBD1 (6 bases). V was pared by 6 bases and J by 2 bases, with 19 bases between. This CDR3 has 16 residues. CDR1 MGHRA and CDR2 YSYEKL come from the germline V gene. CDR3 region: CASSKGGQTANYGYTF. For the CDR3, the DNA is TGCGCCAGCAGTAAAGGGGGTCAGACAGCGAACTATGGCTACACCTTC.

The rearrangement links TRBV5-1 to TRBJ2-2; D is unresolved. Trimming took off 4 bases at V and 2 bases at J, with 3 bases between the two ends. The CDR3 totals 12 residues. The germline V gene encodes CDR1 SGHRS and CDR2 YFSETQ. The CDR3 sequence is CASSLNTGELFF. In DNA, the CDR3 is TGCGCCAGCAGCCTAAACACCGGGGAGCTGTTTTTT.

The chain carries TRBV20-1 and TRBJ1-2; TRBD1 is a possible D gene (6 bases). V lost 3 bases, J lost 7 bases, and 15 bases lay in between. The CDR3 has 13 amino acids. CDR1 is DFQATT and CDR2 is SNEGSKA in the germline V gene (reference sequence). The CDR3 DNA follows: TGCAGTGCTAGTATACAGGGATTGTCTGGCTACACCTTC. Translating it yields CSASIQGLSGYTF.

The chain has TRBV6-5 and TRBJ1-1, with 9 bases aligning to TRBD1. The germline V gene encodes CDR1 MNHEY and CDR2 SVGAGI. CDR3 length: 14 amino acids. V gave up 8 bases and J gave up 3 bases; unmatched junction bases: 7. CDR3 in DNA: TGTGCCAGCCTCCGGGACAGGGATCACACTGAAGCTTTCTTT. It translates to CASLRDRDHTEAFF.

This rearrangement joins TRBV6-6 to TRBJ1-1; a possible D gene is TRBD1 (5 bases). The CDR3 is 14 residues long. Germline CDR1 reads MNHNY; CDR2 reads SVGAGI (reference sequence). V dropped 0 bases and J dropped 3 bases, with 8 bases sitting between them. The CDR3 spells CASSYSVRDTEAFF. The CDR3 DNA reads as TGTGCCAGCAGTTACTCGGTCAGGGACACTGAAGCTTTCTTT.

The CDR3 nucleotides read TGCAGCGTGGCCGGGGTAGTTGACGAGCAGTACTTC. Its translation: CSVAGVVDEQYF. The rearrangement uses TRBV29-1 and TRBJ2-7; the D gene is possibly TRBD2 (5 bases). This CDR3 has 12 residues. Germline V gives CDR1 SQVTM, CDR2 ANQGSEA. V lost 6 bases and J lost 5, with 14 bases in between.